Only one count was recorded for the clone carrying this T cell receptor (beta chain). Clinical history reported by participants formed the basis on which cohorts were assigned. Either two negative PCRs, clearance, or symptom resolution qualified Cohort 3 donors as recovered. The V gene end was trimmed by 7 bases and the J gene end by 6 bases; junction bases not matched to a gene: 10. CDR3 size: 16 residues. CDR1 is MNHEY, CDR2 SMNVEV, per germline (reference sequence). This sample stems from a study of blood T cell repertoires in COVID-19. The repertoire was sequenced with immunoSEQ multiplex PCR; TCRdb's copy has only in-frame clones and lacks some. The sample includes a few hundred thousand clones, 86% of them seen just once.

The sample was PBMCs or T cells enriched from blood (not recorded which). This TCR came from a man aged 25-45 years who had recovered from COVID-19. This chain links TRBV27 with TRBJ2-1, with 12 bases identical to TRBD1. The DNA of the CDR3 is TGTGCCAGCACCCTGTTAGGGACAGGGGGCCTCAATGAGCAGTTCTTC. Translating gives CASTLLGTGGLNEQFF.